This T cell receptor (beta chain) originates from a study of cytomegalovirus exposure and HLA in healthy donors. About the research overall: The 130 or so validation repertoires, a later analysis reported, used the same platform as the approximately 670 repertoires from the first cohort. General study points: In vitro checks showed that a few CMV-associated chains really do target CMV antigens. A list of 150 or so TCR beta chains associated with cytomegalovirus was given.

Some clones are missing from TCRdb's copy, which holds only in-frame ones; the method was immunoSEQ multiplex PCR. Among about 240,000 clones listed, around 85% were seen once. CDR1 and CDR2 from the germline V gene are MNHNY and SVGAGI (reference sequence). The CDR3 consists of 15 residues. Trimming removed 5 bases from V and 0 bases from J, with 10 bases in between. Donors were drawn from the roughly 120-subject validation cohort, separate from the roughly 610-subject first cohort. Points on this clone: The antigen is not known.

The V call is TRBV6-6, the J call TRBJ1-4; perhaps TRBD1 as D (5 bases). What was sequenced was PBMCs. The sequence was obtained from a woman in her thirties in good health and CMV-seropositive. The CDR3 DNA reads TGTGCCAGCAGTCCCCTGACAGCAACTAATGAAAAACTGTTTTTT. This codes for CASSPLTATNEKLFF.